Sequencing of this TCR beta chain was carried out in a study of blood T cell repertoires in COVID-19. The overall study: Samples came from the United States, Italy and Spain, spanning acute and convalescent COVID-19.

This CDR3 has 14 residues. The germline gives CDR1 SGDLS, CDR2 YYNGEE. Germline trimming cut 1 base from V and 3 bases from J; bases unmatched to any gene: 1. The table came from immunoSEQ multiplex PCR; TCRdb's copy has only in-frame clones and leaves some out. Among approximately 36,000 clones, about two thirds were seen once, and the ten largest hold about 10%. This clone was picked up one time. This clonotype was sampled from a man in his sixties or seventies with COVID-19, enrolled during active disease. Input material: peripheral blood. The rearrangement links TRBV9 to TRBJ1-1, with 9 bases matching TRBD1. The CDR3 here is CASSVRTGDTEAFF. CDR3 nucleotide sequence: TGTGCCAGCAGCGTAAGGACAGGGGACACTGAAGCTTTCTTT.